This TCR beta chain was recorded in a study of cytomegalovirus exposure and HLA in healthy donors. Primers: 60 Vbeta forward and 13 Jbeta reverse. Profiled with immunoSEQ multiplex PCR; TCRdb holds only in-frame clones, not every one. The repertoire has roughly 130,000 clones, 75% to 85% of them found once; the top ten carry roughly 12%. Study-level points and caveats: Reported performance of the classifier showed diagnosis of cytomegalovirus status with high specificity and sensitivity. Most observed TCR sequences were rare, whereas some public TCRs were detected in many donors. Analyzed later, most CMV-associated TCR beta chains appeared HLA-restricted.

As regards this clone: What it binds is not known.

Germline CDR1 reads SQVTM; CDR2 reads ANQGSEA. The germline V and J ends were trimmed by 6 bases and 4 bases, with 9 bases remaining between them. The CDR3 is 12 amino acids. This TCR came from a male donor in good health and CMV-seropositive. V usage is TRBV29-1 and J usage is TRBJ2-2, with a possible D match to TRBD2 (5 bases). The sample consisted of PBMCs. The CDR3 DNA sequence: TGCAGCGTCTTACGGGGCACCGGGGAGCTGTTTTTT. Translating gives CSVLRGTGELFF.